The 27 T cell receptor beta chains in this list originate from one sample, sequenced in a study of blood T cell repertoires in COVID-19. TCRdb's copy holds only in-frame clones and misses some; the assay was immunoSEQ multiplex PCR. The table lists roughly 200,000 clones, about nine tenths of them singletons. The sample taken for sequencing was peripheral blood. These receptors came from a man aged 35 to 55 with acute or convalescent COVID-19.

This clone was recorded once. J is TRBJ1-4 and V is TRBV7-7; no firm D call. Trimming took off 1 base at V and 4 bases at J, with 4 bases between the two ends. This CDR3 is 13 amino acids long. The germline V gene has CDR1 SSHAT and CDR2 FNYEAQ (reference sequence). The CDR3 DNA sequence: TGTGCCAGCAGCTTAGTTAGTAATGAAAAACTGTTTTTT. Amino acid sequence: CASSLVSNEKLFF.

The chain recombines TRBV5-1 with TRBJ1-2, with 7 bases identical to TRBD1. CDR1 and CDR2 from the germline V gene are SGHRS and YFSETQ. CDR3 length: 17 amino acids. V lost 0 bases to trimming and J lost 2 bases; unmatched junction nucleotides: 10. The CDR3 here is CASSLEVSGGWNYGYTF. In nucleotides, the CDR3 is TGCGCCAGCAGCTTGGAGGTATCAGGGGGGTGGAACTATGGCTACACCTTC.

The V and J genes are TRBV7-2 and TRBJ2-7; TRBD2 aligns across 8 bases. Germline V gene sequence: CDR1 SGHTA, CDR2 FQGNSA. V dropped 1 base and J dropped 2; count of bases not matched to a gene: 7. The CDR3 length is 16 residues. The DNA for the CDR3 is TGTGCCAGCAGCTTAGATGCGGGGGGCCTGACCTACGAGCAGTACTTC. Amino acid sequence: CASSLDAGGLTYEQYF.

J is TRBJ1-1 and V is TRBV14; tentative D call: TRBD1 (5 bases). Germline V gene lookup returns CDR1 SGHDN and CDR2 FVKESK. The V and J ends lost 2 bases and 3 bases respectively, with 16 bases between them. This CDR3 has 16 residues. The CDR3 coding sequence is TGTGCCAGCAGCCAATATCCCGGGGGAGACGACACTGAAGCTTTCTTT. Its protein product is CASSQYPGGDDTEAFF. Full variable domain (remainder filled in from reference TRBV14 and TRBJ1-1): EAGVTQFPSHSVIEKGQTVTLRCDPISGHDNLYWYRRVMGKEIKFLLHFVKESKQDESGMPNNRFLAERTGGTYSTLKVQPAELEDSGVYFCASSQYPGGDDTEAFFGQGTRLTVV.

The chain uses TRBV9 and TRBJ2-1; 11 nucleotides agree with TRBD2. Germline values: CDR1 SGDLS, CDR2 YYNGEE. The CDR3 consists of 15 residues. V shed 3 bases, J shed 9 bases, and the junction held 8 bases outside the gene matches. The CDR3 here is CASSAYSGGASEQFF. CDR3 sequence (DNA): TGTGCCAGCAGCGCCTATAGCGGGGGGGCCTCTGAGCAGTTCTTC. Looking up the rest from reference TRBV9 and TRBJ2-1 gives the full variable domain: DSGVTQTPKHLITATGQRVTLRCSPRSGDLSVYWYQQSLDQGLQFLIQYYNGEERAKGNILERFSAQQFPDLHSELNLSSLELGDSALYFCASSAYSGGASEQFFGPGTRLTVL.

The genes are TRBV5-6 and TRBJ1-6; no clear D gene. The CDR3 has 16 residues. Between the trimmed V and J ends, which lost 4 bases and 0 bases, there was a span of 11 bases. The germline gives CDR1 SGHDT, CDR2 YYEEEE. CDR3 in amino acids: CASSPRQSSYNSPLHF. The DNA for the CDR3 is TGTGCCAGCAGCCCCAGGCAGAGCTCCTATAATTCACCCCTCCACTTT.

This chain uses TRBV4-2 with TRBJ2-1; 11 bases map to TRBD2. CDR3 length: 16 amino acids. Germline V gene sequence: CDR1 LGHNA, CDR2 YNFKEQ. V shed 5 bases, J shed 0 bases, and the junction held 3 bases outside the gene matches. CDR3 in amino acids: CASSSGLAVSYNEQFF. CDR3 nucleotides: TGTGCCAGCAGCTCGGGACTAGCGGTCTCCTACAATGAGCAGTTCTTC.

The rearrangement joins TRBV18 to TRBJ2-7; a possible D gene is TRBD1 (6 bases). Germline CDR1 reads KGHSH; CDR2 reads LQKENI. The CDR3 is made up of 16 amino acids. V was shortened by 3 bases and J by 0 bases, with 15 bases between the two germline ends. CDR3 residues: CASSPRDTENSYEQYF. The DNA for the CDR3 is TGTGCCAGCTCACCCCGGGACACCGAAAACTCCTACGAGCAGTACTTC.

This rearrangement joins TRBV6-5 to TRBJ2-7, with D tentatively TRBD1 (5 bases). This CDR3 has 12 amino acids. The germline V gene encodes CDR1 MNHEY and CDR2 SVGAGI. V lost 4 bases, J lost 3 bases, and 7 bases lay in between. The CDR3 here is CASSSTVYEQYF. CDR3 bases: TGTGCCAGCAGTTCGACAGTCTACGAGCAGTACTTC.

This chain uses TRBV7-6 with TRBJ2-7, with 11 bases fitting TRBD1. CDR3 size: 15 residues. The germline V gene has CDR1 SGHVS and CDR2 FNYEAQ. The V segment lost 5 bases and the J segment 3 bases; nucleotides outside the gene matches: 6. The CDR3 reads CASSLTGTGGYEQYF. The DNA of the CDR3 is TGTGCCAGCAGCCTCACCGGGACAGGGGGCTACGAGCAGTACTTC.

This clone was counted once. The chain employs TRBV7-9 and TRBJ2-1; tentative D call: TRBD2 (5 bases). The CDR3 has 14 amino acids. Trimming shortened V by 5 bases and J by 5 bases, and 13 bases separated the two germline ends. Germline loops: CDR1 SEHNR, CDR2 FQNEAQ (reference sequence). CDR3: CASSESGPHNEQFF. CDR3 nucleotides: TGTGCCAGCAGCGAAAGCGGCCCCCACAATGAGCAGTTCTTC.

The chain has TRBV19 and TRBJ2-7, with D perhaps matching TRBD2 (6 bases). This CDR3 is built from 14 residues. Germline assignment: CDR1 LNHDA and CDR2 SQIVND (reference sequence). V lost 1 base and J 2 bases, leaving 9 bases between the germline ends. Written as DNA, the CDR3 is TGTGCCAGTAGTATAGTAGGAGGGACCTACGAGCAGTACTTC. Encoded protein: CASSIVGGTYEQYF.

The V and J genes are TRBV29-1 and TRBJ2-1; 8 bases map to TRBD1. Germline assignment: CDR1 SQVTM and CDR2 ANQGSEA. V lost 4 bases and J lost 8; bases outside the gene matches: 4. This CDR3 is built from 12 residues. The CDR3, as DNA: TGCAGCGTTGCGACAGGGGTCGATGAGCAGTTCTTC. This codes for CSVATGVDEQFF.

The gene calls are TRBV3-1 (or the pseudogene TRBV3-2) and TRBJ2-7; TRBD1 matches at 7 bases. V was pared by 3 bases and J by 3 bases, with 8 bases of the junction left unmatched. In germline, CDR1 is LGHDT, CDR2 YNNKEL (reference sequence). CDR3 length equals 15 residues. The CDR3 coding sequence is TGTGCCAGCAGCCATCAAGACAGGGTTAACTACGAGCAGTACTTC. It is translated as CASSHQDRVNYEQYF.

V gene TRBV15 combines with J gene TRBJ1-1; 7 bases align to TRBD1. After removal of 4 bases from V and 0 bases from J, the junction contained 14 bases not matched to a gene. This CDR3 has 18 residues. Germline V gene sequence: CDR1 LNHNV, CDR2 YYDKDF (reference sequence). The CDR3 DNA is TGTGCCACCAGCATAACACTTGACAGGGCGAGGATGAACACTGAAGCTTTCTTT. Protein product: CATSITLDRARMNTEAFF.

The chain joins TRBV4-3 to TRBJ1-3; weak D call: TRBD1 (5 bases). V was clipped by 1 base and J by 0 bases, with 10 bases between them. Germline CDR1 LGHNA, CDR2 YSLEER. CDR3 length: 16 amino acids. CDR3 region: CASSQVLGLSGNTIYF. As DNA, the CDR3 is TGCGCCAGCAGCCAAGTTTTGGGGCTCTCTGGAAACACCATATATTTT.

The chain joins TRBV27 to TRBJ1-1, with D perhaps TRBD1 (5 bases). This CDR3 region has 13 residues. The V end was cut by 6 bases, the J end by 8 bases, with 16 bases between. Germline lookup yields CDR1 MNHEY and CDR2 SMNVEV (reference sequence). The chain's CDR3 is CASSLTKAGEAFF. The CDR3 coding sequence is TGTGCCAGCAGCCTTACTAAAGCAGGGGAAGCTTTCTTT.

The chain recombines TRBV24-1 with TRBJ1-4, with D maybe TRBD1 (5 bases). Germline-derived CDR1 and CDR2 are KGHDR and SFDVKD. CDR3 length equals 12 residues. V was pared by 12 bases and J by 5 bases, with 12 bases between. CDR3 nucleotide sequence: TGTGCCCTCAATGGGGGGAATGAAAAACTGTTTTTT. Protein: CALNGGNEKLFF.

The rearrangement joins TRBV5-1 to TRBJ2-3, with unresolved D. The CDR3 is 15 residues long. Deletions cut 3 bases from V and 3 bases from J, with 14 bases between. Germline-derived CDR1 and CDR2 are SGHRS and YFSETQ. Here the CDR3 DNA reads TGCGCCAGCAGCTATGGCTCAGAATTAACAGATACGCAGTATTTT. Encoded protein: CASSYGSELTDTQYF. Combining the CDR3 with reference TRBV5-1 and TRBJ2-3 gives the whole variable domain KAGVTQTPRYLIKTRGQQVTLSCSPISGHRSVSWYQQTPGQGLQFLFEYFSETQRNKGNFPGRFSGRQFSNSRSEMNVSTLELGDSALYLCASSYGSELTDTQYFGPGTRLTVL.

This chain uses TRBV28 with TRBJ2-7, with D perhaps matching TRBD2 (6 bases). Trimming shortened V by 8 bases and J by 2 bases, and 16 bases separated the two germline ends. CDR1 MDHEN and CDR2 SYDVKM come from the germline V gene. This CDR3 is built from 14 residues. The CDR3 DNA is TGTGCCAGCGGGGGGACTGCGACGACCTACGAGCAGTACTTC. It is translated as CASGGTATTYEQYF.

CDR3 sequence reads: CASTPTWLGYYGYTF. In DNA form, the CDR3 reads TGTGCCAGCACCCCTACCTGGCTGGGCTACTATGGCTACACCTTC. The chain joins TRBV6-5 to TRBJ1-2, with no clear D. The CDR3 spans 15 residues. Trimming took off 7 bases at V and 3 bases at J, with 18 bases between the two ends. Per germline, CDR1 MNHEY and CDR2 SVGAGI.

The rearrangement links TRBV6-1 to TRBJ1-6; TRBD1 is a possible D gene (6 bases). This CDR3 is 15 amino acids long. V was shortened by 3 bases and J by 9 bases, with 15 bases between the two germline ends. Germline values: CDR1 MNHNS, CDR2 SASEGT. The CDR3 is CASSDVQGYRSPLHF. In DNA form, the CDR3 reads TGTGCCAGCAGTGACGTCCAGGGGTATCGTTCACCCCTCCACTTT.

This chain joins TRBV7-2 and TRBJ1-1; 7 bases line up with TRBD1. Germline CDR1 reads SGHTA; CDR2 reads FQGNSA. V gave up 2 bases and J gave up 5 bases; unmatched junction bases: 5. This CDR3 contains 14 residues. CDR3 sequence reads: CASSLRGRGTEAFF. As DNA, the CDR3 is TGTGCCAGCAGCTTAAGGGGGCGCGGGACTGAAGCTTTCTTT.

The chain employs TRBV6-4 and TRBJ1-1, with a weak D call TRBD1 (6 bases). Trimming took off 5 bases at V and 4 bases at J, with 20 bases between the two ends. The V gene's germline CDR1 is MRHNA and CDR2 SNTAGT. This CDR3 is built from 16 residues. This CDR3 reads CASSPDEKGGGTEAFF. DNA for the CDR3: TGTGCCAGCAGTCCAGACGAGAAGGGGGGGGGCACTGAAGCTTTCTTT.

The CDR3 DNA reads TGTGCCAGCAGCTTAATCAGGGGGAACACTGAAGCTTTCTTT. It translates to CASSLIRGNTEAFF. The gene calls are TRBV7-2 and TRBJ1-1; possible D gene TRBD1, 6 bases. V shed 2 bases and J shed 1 base, with 8 bases lying between them. The germline CDR1 and CDR2 sequences are SGHTA and FQGNSA. The CDR3 sequence is 14 residues long.

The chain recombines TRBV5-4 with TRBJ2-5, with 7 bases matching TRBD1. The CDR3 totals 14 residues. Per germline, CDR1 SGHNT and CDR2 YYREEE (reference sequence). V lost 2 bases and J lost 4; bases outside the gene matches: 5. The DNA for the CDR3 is TGTGCCAGCAGCTTCGAGACAGGGAGAGAGACCCAGTACTTC. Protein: CASSFETGRETQYF.

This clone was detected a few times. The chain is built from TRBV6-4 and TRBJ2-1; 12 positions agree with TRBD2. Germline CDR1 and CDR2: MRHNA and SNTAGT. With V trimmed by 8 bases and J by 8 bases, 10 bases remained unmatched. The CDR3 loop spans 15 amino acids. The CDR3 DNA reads TGTGCCAGCGGAAAGACTAGCGGGGGACTCGATGAGCAGTTCTTC. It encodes CASGKTSGGLDEQFF.